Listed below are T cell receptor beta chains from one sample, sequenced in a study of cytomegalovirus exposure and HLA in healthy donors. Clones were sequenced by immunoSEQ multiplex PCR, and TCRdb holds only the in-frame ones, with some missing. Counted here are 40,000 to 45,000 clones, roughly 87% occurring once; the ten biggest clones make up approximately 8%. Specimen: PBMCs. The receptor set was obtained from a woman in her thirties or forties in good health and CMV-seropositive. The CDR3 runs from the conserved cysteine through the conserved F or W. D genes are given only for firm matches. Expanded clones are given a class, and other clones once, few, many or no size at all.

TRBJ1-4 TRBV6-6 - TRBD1 TGTGCCAGCAGTAGGGGACAGGAGATTAATGAAAAACTGTTTTTT CASSRGQEINEKLFF
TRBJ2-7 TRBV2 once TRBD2 TGTGCCAGCAGCCCGGGACTAGCGCCTGGAGGGAAGGGATTGGAGCAGTACTTC CASSPGLAPGGKGLEQYF
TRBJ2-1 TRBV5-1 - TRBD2 TGCGCCAGCAGCCCCGGTAGCGGGGGGGCGTTTGAGCAGTTCTTC CASSPGSGGAFEQFF
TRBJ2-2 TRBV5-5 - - TGTGCCAGCAGCTTGGGGGAGACGATCGTAGTCGGGGAGCTGTTTTTT CASSLGETIVVGELFF
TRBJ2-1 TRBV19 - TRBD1 TGTGCCAGTAGTCTCCGGGTTAGGGGACAGGGGGAATGTGAGCAGTTCTTC CASSLRVRGQGECEQFF
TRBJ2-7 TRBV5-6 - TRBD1 TGTGCCAGCAGCTTACTATTGACAGGGGGTGCATACGAGCAGTACTTC CASSLLLTGGAYEQYF
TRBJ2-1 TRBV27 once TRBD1 TGTGCCAGCAGTTTGGGACAGAACAATGAGCAGTTCTTC CASSLGQNNEQFF
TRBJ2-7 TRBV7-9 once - TGTTCCAGCAGCTTATACGGGGCCTACGAGCAGTACTTC CSSSLYGAYEQYF
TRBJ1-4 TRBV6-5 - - TGTGCCAGCAGCTCCGCGGGGGCAACTAATGAAAAACTGTTTTTT CASSSAGATNEKLFF
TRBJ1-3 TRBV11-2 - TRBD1 TGTGCCAGCAGTTTCCAGGGGGCGAGAGGAAACACCATATATTTT CASSFQGARGNTIYF
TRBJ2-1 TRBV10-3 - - TGTGCCATCAGTGACCCGACAGCTAGTGGGTACAATGAGCAGTTCTTC CAISDPTASGYNEQFF
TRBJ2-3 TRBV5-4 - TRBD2 TGTGCCACCCTCCCGGCGGGGGTGGGCACAGATACGCAGTATTTT CATLPAGVGTDTQYF
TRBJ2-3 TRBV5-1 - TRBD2 TGCGCCAGCAGCTTTAGCGGGGGGACCACAGATACGCAGTATTTT CASSFSGGTTDTQYF
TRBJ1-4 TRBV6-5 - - TGTGCCAGCAGTGTTTCCGGAGGAGGGAATGAAAAACTGTTTTTT CASSVSGGGNEKLFF
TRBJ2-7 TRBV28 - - TGTGCCAGCACCCCTAGGGGGTCCACAGGGAGTCGCCCCTACGAGCAGTACTTC CASTPRGSTGSRPYEQYF
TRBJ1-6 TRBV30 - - TGTGCCTGGAGTGTAGGACAGTATAATTCACCCCTCCACTTT CAWSVGQYNSPLHF
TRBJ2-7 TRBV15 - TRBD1 TGTGCCACCAGCAGACTTGACAGGGCAGGCGACGAGCAGTACTTC CATSRLDRAGDEQYF
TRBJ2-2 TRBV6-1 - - TGTGCCACCCCCGATCGGTTCGGGACCGGGGAGCTGTTTTTT CATPDRFGTGELFF
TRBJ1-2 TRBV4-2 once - TGTGCCAGCAGCCACTACACCTCAGGGGCCTCGTTCTATGGCTACACCTTC CASSHYTSGASFYGYTF
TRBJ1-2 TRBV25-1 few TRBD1 TGTGCCAGCAGCGGAAGCGTGCCGGGACAGGGGATTCACGGCTACACCTTC CASSGSVPGQGIHGYTF
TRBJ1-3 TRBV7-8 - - TGTGCCAGCAGCTTAAGGGACAAGTCAAACTCTGGAAACACCATATATTTT CASSLRDKSNSGNTIYF
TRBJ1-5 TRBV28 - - TGCGGTACAGGCGTTGGCAATCAGCCCCAGCATTTT CGTGVGNQPQHF
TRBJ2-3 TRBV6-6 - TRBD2 TGTGCCAGCACCACCAGACTAGCGGTCACAGATACGCAGTATTTT CASTTRLAVTDTQYF
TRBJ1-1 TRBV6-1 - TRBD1 TGTGCCAGCAATCTCAGGGGGCCCGAAGCTTTCTTT CASNLRGPEAFF
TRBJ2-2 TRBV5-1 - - TGCGCCAGCAGCTTGGCCGACAGGAACACCGGGGAGCTGTTTTTT CASSLADRNTGELFF
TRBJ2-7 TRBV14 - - TGTGCCAGCAGCCAAGTTCAGGGCGAGCAGTACTTC CASSQVQGEQYF
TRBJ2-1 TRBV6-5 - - TGTGCCAGCAACCCACTAGCAGCCGCCCTCAATGAGCAGTTCTTC CASNPLAAALNEQFF
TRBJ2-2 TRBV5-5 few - TGTGCCAGCAGCTTGTTTCCTATAGAAAACACCGGGGAGCTGTTTTTT CASSLFPIENTGELFF
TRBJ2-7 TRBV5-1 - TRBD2 TGCGCCAGCAGCGCAGGGACTAGCCGTACCTACGAGCAGTACTTC CASSAGTSRTYEQYF
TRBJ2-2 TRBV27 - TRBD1 TGTGCCAGCAGTCCCAGGGGGTGGACCACCGGGGAGCTGTTTTTT CASSPRGWTTGELFF